This TCR beta chain is drawn from a study of shared clonotypes between healthy human individuals. Notes on the study in general: Memory subsets generally showed smaller estimated richness than naive subsets did. Non-shared clonotypes had lower generation probabilities than those shared by all four donors.

Assay execution proceeded at the deep level. The authors' processing: Filtering differed since immunoSEQ provided only junctions, with no quality scores. Clones were sequenced by immunoSEQ multiplex PCR, and TCRdb holds only the in-frame ones, with some missing. Clonal size and the V and J genes are those of that table, whereas D and trimming came from the DNA. The table has about 2.3 million clones, more than 85% seen once. Notes on this clone: Its antigen remains unidentified.

The source of this sequence is a man aged 18 to 30 in good health. Some clones in this sample may be carry-over from other donors' samples. Sample: naive CD4+ T cells from PBMCs. As to subset: CD45RA+ positively selected.

The CDR3 sequence: CASSEGQGLDTGELFF. The CDR3 DNA reads as TGTGCCAGCAGTGAAGGGCAGGGGTTGGACACCGGGGAGCTGTTTTTT. This chain uses TRBV2 with TRBJ2-2, with D perhaps matching TRBD1 (6 bases). This CDR3 comprises 16 residues. Per the germline V gene, CDR1 is SNHLY and CDR2 is FYNNEI. Trimming cost V 1 base and J 3 bases, with 12 bases left between them.